This TCR beta chain was found in a study of cytomegalovirus exposure and HLA in healthy donors. Sequenced by immunoSEQ multiplex PCR; TCRdb stores in-frame clones only, minus some. The sample includes about 200,000 clones, 65% to 90% of them seen just once. The CDR3 is 15 amino acids. Germline assignment: CDR1 LNHDA and CDR2 SQIVND (reference sequence). Trimming took 7 bases from V and 2 from J; bases not matched to a gene: 6. With respect to this clone: Its target is unknown.

Study-wide points: Accounts indicate the classifier identified cytomegalovirus status with strong specificity and sensitivity. Confirmation in vitro established that a few CMV-associated chains were specific for CMV antigens.

The sample consisted of PBMCs. This sequence was found in a woman aged 25 to 45 in good health and CMV-seropositive. The chain couples TRBV19 to TRBJ2-1, with 9 nucleotides matching TRBD2. The CDR3 sequence: CASTPSGRTYNEQFF. The CDR3 DNA reads as TGTGCCAGTACCCCGAGCGGGAGGACCTACAATGAGCAGTTCTTC.